The 8 T cell receptor beta chains in this list originate from one sample, sequenced in a study of shared clonotypes between healthy human individuals. This table comes from immunoSEQ multiplex PCR, and its TCRdb copy is limited to in-frame clones, with some not included. The sample holds some 450,000 clones, approximately 80% seen once. Sequencing was performed on PBMCs. The receptor set was obtained from a woman between 40 and 50 years old in good health. Some clones in this sample may be carry-over from other donors' samples.

The chain recombines TRBV28 with TRBJ1-4; a possible D gene is TRBD1 (6 bases). Trimming stripped 5 bases from V and 8 bases from J, with 15 bases between. Germline CDR1 is MDHEN and CDR2 is SYDVKM. The CDR3 runs to 14 residues. In DNA, the CDR3 is TGTGCCAGCAGTGTTACAGGGCTTGTCGAAAAACTGTTTTTT. It translates to CASSVTGLVEKLFF.

The J gene is TRBJ2-2, the V gene TRBV6-6; D possibly corresponds to TRBD1 (6 bases). Trimming removed 7 bases at V and 3 bases at J, with 9 bases between. This CDR3 comprises 13 residues. CDR1 is MNHNY, CDR2 SVGAGI, per germline (reference sequence). This CDR3 is CASKEGDTGELFF. Written as DNA, the CDR3 is TGTGCCAGCAAAGAGGGGGACACCGGGGAGCTGTTTTTT.

The chain recombines TRBV27 with TRBJ1-5; D is uncertain. This CDR3 comprises 13 residues. In germline, CDR1 is MNHEY, CDR2 SMNVEV (reference sequence). The V gene lost 6 bases and the J gene lost 0 bases, with 6 bases spanning the gap. The CDR3 nucleotides are TGTGCCAGCAGCCACAGTAGCAATCAGCCCCAGCATTTT. It codes for CASSHSSNQPQHF.

The genes are TRBV5-1 and TRBJ1-1; a possible D gene is TRBD1 (5 bases). CDR1 and CDR2 (germline): SGHRS, YFSETQ. The CDR3 contains 14 residues. V gave up 0 bases and J gave up 6 bases, with 12 bases separating them. The chain's CDR3 is CASSLARVKAEAFF. The CDR3 DNA reads as TGCGCCAGCAGCTTGGCCAGGGTGAAGGCTGAAGCTTTCTTT.

The V gene is TRBV29-1, the J gene TRBJ2-3, with 10 bases that match TRBD1. V gave up 4 bases and J gave up 0 bases; unmatched junction bases: 7. Germline assignment: CDR1 SQVTM and CDR2 ANQGSEA. This CDR3 has 16 amino acids. CDR3 in amino acids: CSVGGTGVGSTDTQYF. The CDR3 nucleotides read TGCAGCGTTGGGGGGACAGGGGTCGGAAGCACAGATACGCAGTATTTT.

The chain combines TRBV19 with TRBJ1-1, with D unresolved. In germline, CDR1 is LNHDA, CDR2 SQIVND (reference sequence). CDR3 length equals 13 residues. V was trimmed by 5 bases and J by 4 bases, leaving 11 bases between them. The CDR3 region has the DNA TGTGCCAGTAGTCCCTCGACACTCACTGAAGCTTTCTTT. Its protein is CASSPSTLTEAFF.

The chain uses TRBV11-3 and TRBJ1-1; D unresolved. There are 13 residues in the CDR3. Per germline, CDR1 SGHNT and CDR2 YENEEA. The ends were cut back, 4 bases at V and 5 bases at J, with 11 bases in the middle. The CDR3 sequence: CASSSTLGTEAFF. The CDR3 DNA reads TGTGCCAGCAGCTCTACTCTCGGGACTGAAGCTTTCTTT.

The chain joins TRBV5-6 to TRBJ2-1; the match to TRBD2 covers 11 bases. This CDR3 has 15 amino acids. Germline values: CDR1 SGHDT, CDR2 YYEEEE. J was trimmed by 10 bases and V by 0 bases; bases with no gene match: 6. CDR3 sequence: CASSLVHLAGGEQFF. DNA of the CDR3: TGTGCCAGCAGCTTGGTCCACCTAGCGGGAGGAGAGCAGTTCTTC.